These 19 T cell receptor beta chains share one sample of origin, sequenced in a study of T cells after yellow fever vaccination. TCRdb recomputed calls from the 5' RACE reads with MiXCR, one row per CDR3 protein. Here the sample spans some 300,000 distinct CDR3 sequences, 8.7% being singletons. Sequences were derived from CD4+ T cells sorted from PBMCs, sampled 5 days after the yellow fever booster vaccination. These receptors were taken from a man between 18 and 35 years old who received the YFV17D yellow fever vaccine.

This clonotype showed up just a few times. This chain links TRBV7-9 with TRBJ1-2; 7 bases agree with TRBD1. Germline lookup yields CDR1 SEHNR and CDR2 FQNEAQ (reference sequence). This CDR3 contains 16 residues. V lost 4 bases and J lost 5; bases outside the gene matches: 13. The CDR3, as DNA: TGTGCCAGCAGCTCAGGGACAGACAAACAGAGATATGGCTACACCTTC. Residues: CASSSGTDKQRYGYTF. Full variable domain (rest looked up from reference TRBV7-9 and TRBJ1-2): DTGVSQNPRHKITKRGQNVTFRCDPISEHNRLYWYRQTLGQGPEFLTYFQNEAQLEKSRLLSDRFSAERPKGSFSTLEIQRTEQGDSAMYLCASSSGTDKQRYGYTFGSGTRLTVV.

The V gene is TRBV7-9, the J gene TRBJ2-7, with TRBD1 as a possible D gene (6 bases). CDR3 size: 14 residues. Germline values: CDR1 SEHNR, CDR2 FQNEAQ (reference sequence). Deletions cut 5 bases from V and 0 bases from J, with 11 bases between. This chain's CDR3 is CASSPGTHSYEQYV. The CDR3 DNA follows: TGTGCCAGCAGCCCAGGGACACACTCCTACGAGCAGTACGTC.

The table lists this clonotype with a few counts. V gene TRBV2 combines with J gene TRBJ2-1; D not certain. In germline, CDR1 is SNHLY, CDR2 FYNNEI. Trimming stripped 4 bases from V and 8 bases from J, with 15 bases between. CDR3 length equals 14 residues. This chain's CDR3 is CASSGGRERDEQFF. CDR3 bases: TGTGCCAGCAGTGGGGGTAGGGAACGTGATGAGCAGTTCTTC.

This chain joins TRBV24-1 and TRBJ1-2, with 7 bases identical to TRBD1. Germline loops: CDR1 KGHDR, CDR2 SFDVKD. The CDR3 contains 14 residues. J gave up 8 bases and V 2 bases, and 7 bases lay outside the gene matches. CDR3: CATSDWGQSGGYTF. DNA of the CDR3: TGTGCCACCAGTGATTGGGGACAGAGCGGGGGCTACACCTTC.

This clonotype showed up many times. The CDR3 protein is CSAPLAGGPNNEQFF. The CDR3 nucleotides read TGCAGTGCTCCTCTAGCGGGGGGGCCCAACAATGAGCAGTTCTTC. The V gene is TRBV20-1, the J gene TRBJ2-1; 12 nucleotides align to TRBD2. The CDR3 is made up of 15 amino acids. V trimming: 5 bases; J trimming: 5 bases; junction bases outside the gene matches: 7. Per germline, CDR1 DFQATT and CDR2 SNEGSKA (reference sequence).

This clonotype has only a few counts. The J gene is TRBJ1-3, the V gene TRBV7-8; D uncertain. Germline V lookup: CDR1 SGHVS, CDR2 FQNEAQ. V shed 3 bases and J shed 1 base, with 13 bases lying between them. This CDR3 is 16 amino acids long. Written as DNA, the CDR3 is TGTGCCAGCAGCTTTTTTCCGGGAGGATCTGGAAACACCATATATTTT. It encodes CASSFFPGGSGNTIYF.

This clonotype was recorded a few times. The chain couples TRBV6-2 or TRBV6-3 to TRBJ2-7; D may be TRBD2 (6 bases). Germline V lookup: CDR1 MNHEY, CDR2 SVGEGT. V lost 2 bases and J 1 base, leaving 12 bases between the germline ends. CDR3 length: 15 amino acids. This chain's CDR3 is CASSYAPGVSYEQYV. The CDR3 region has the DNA TGTGCCAGCAGTTACGCGCCGGGGGTTTCCTACGAGCAGTACGTC.

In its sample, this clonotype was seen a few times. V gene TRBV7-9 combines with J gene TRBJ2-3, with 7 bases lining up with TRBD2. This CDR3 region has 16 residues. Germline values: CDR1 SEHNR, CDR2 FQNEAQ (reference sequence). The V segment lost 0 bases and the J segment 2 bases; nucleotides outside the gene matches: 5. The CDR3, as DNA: TGTGCCAGCAGCTTAGCGGCGGGAGCGAACACAGATACGCAGTATTTT. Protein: CASSLAAGANTDTQYF.

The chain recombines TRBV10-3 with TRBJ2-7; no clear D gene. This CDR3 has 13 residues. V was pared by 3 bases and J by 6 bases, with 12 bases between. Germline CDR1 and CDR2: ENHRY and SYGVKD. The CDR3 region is CAISESRNPEQYF. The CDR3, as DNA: TGTGCCATCAGTGAAAGCCGGAACCCCGAGCAGTACTTC.

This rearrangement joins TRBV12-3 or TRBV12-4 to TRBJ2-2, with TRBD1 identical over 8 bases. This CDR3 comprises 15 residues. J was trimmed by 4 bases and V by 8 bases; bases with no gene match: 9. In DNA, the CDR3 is TGTGCCAGCGTCACAGGGGGGACTTTCACCGGGGAGCTGTTTTTT. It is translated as CASVTGGTFTGELFF.

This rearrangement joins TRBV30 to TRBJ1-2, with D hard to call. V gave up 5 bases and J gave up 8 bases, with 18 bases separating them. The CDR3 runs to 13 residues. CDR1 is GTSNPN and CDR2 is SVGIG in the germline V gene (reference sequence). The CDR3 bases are TGTGCCTGGGACGGAGGTGTCGGTAAGGGCTACACCTTC. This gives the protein CAWDGGVGKGYTF.

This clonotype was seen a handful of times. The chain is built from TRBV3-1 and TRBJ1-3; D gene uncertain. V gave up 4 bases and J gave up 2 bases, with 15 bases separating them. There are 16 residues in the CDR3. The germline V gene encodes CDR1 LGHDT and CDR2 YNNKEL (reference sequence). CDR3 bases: TGTGCCAGCAGCCCCCCCGGGAGCCCTACTGGAAACACCATATATTTT. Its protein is CASSPPGSPTGNTIYF.

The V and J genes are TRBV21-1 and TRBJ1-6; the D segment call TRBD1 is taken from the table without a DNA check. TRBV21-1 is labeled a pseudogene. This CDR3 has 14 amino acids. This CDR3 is CASSWAGGCSPLHF. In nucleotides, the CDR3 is TGTGCCAGCAGCTGGGCAGGGGGATGTTCACCCCTCCACTTT.

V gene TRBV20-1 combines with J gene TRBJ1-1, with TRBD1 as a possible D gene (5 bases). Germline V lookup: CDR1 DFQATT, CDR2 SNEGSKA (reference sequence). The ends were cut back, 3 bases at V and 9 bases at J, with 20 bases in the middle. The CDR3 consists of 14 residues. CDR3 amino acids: CSASRPGPILKAFF. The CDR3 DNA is TGCAGTGCTAGTCGCCCGGGGCCGATCCTGAAAGCTTTCTTT.

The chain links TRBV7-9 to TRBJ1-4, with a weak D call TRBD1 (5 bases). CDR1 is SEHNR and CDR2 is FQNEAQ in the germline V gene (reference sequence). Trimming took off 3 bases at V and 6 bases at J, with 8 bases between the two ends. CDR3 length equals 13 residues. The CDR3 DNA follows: TGTGCCAGCAGCTTGGGACCCCATGAAAAACTGTTTTTT. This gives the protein CASSLGPHEKLFF.

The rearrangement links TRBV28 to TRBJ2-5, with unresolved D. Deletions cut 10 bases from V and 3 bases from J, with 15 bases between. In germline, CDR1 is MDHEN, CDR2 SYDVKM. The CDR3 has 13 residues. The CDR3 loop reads CATSGQVKETQYF. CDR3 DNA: TGTGCCACCTCCGGGCAGGTCAAAGAGACCCAGTACTTC.

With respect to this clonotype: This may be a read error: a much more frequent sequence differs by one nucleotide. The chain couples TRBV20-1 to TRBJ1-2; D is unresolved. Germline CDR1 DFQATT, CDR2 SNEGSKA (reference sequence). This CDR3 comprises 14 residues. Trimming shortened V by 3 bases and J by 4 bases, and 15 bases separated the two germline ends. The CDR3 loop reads CSASPSGEPYGYTF. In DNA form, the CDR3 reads TGCAGTGCTAGCCCCAGTGGGGAACCCTATGGCTACACCTTC.

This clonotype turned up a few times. For the CDR3, the DNA is TGTGCCAGCAGCCGGGAGACAGGGGCTCTCTACGAGCAGTACTTC. Amino acids: CASSRETGALYEQYF. The chain carries TRBV4-2 and TRBJ2-7; the match to TRBD1 covers 8 bases. V was clipped by 4 bases and J by 3 bases; unmatched bases: 8. The CDR3 length is 15 residues. Germline V gene data show CDR1 as LGHNA and CDR2 as YNFKEQ.

CDR3 nucleotide sequence: TGTGCCAGCAGCGTGGTACGGGACACTGAAGCTTTCTTT. It is translated as CASSVVRDTEAFF. This rearrangement joins TRBV7-2 to TRBJ1-1; D is ambiguous. The CDR3 length is 13 residues. Germline lookup yields CDR1 SGHTA and CDR2 FQGNSA. V gave up 5 bases and J gave up 3 bases, with 10 bases separating them.